This TCR beta chain is drawn from a study of blood T cell repertoires in COVID-19. Across the study: Acute and convalescent COVID-19 samples came from the United States, Italy and Spain.

CDR3 length: 14 residues. V was clipped by 4 bases and J by 4 bases; unmatched bases: 3. Germline-derived CDR1 and CDR2 are MGHDK and SYGVNS. TCRdb's table, derived via immunoSEQ multiplex PCR, lists solely in-frame clones and lacks some. The profile shows around 110,000 clones, approximately 82% of them singletons. This TCR derives from a man under 40 with acute or convalescent COVID-19. The sample comprised peripheral blood. The chain joins TRBV25-1 to TRBJ1-5; 8 nucleotides agree with TRBD1. The CDR3 region is CASSATGGNQPQHF. For the CDR3, the DNA is TGTGCCAGCAGTGCTACAGGGGGTAATCAGCCCCAGCATTTT.